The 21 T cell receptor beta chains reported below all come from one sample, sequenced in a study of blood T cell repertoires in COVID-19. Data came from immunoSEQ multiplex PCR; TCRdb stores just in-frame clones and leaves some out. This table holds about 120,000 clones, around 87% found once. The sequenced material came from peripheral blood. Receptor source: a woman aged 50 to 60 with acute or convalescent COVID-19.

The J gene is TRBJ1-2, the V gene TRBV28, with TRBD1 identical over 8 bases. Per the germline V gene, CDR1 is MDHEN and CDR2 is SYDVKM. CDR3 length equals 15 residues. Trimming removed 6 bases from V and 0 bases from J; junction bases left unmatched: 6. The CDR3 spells CASSTGTGTNYGYTF. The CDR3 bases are TGTGCCAGCAGCACCGGGACAGGAACTAACTATGGCTACACCTTC.

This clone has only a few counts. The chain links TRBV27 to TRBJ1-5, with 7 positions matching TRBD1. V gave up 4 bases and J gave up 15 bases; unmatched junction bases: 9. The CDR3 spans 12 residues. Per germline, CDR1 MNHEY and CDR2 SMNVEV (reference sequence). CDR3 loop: CASSSLAGGWHF. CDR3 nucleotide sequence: TGTGCCAGCAGTTCCCTAGCAGGGGGATGGCATTTT.

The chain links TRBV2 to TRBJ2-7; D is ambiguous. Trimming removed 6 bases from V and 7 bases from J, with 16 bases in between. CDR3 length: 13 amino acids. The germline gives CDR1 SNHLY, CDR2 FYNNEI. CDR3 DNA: TGTGCCAGCAGGCTCACTGGTCTGTATGAGCAGTACTTC. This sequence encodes CASRLTGLYEQYF. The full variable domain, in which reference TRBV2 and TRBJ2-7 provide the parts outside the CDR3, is EPEVTQTPSHQVTQMGQEVILRCVPISNHLYFYWYRQILGQKVEFLVSFYNNEISEKSEIFDDQFSVERPDGSNFTLKIRSTKLEDSAMYFCASRLTGLYEQYFGPGTRLTVT.

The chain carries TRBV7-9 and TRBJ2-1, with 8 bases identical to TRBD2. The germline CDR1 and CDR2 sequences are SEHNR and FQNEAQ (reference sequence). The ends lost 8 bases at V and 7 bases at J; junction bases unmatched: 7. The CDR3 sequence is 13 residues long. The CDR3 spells CASPSSGTNEQFF. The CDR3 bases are TGTGCCAGCCCAAGTAGCGGGACTAATGAGCAGTTCTTC.

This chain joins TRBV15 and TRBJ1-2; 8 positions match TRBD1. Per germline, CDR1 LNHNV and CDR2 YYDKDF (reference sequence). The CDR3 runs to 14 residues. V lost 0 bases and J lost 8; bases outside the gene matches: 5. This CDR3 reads CATSREGQGDGYTF. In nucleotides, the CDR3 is TGTGCCACCAGCAGAGAAGGACAGGGAGACGGCTACACCTTC. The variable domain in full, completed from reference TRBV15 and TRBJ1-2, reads DAMVIQNPRYQVTQFGKPVTLSCSQTLNHNVMYWYQQKSSQAPKLLFHYYDKDFNNEADTPDNFQSRRPNTSFCFLDIRSPGLGDTAMYLCATSREGQGDGYTFGSGTRLTVV.

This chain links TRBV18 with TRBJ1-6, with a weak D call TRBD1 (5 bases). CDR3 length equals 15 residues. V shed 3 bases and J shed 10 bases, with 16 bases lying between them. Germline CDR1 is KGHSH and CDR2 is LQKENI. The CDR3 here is CASSPGGLPDSPLHF. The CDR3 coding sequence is TGTGCCAGCTCACCGGGGGGACTCCCGGACTCACCCCTCCACTTT.

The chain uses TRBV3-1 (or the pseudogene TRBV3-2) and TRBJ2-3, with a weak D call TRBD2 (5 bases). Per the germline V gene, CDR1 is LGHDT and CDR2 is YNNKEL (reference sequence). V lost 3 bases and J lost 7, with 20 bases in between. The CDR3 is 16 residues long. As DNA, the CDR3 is TGTGCCAGCAGCCAGCGAGGGTCAATAAGGCAAAATACGCAGTATTTT. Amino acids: CASSQRGSIRQNTQYF.

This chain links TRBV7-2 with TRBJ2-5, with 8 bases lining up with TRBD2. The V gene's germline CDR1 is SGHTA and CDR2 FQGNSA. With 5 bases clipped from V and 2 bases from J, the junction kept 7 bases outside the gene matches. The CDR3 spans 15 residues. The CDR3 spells CASSLQGGGQETQYF. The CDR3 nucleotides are TGTGCCAGCAGCCTCCAGGGCGGGGGGCAAGAGACCCAGTACTTC.

CDR3 nucleotides: TGTGCCAGCTCACCACAGGCGGGGGAGATCACAGATACGCAGTATTTT. Translation gives CASSPQAGEITDTQYF. The chain links TRBV18 to TRBJ2-3; 7 bases fit TRBD2. Per the germline V gene, CDR1 is KGHSH and CDR2 is LQKENI. V was pared by 1 base and J by 2 bases, with 6 bases of the junction left unmatched. This CDR3 has 16 residues.

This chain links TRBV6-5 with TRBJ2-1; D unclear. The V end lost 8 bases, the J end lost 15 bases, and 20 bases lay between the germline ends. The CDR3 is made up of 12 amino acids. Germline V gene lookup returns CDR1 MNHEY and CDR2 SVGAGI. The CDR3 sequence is CASFYKPGLGFF. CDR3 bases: TGTGCCAGCTTCTATAAGCCGGGTCTGGGGTTCTTC.

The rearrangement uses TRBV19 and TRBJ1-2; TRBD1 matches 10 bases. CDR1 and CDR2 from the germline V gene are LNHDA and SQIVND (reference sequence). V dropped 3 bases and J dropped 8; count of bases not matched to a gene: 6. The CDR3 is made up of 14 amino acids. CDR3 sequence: CASSMTGTGAGYTF. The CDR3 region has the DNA TGTGCCAGTAGTATGACCGGGACAGGGGCCGGCTACACCTTC.

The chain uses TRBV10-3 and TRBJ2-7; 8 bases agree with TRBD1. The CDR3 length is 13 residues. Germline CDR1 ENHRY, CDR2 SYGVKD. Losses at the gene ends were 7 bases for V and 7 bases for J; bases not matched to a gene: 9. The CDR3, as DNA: TGTGCCATCAACAAGGACAGGGCAGGGGAGCAGTACTTC. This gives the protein CAINKDRAGEQYF.

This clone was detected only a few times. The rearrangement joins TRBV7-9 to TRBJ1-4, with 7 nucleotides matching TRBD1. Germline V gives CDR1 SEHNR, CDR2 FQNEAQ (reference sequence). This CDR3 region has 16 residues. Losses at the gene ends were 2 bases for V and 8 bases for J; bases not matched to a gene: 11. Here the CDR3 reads CASSLNLGQAGEKLFF. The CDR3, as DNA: TGTGCCAGCAGCTTAAACCTCGGACAGGCGGGGGAAAAACTGTTTTTT.

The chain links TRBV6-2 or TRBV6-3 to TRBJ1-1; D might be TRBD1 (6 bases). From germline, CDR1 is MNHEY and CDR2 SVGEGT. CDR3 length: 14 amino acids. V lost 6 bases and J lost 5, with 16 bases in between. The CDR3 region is CASSTGTTVTEAFF. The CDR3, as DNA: TGTGCCAGCAGCACCGGGACAACGGTAACTGAAGCTTTCTTT.

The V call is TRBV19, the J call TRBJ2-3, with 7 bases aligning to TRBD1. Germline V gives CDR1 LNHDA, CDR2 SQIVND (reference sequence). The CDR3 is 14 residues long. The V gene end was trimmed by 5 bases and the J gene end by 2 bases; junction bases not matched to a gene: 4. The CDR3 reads CASSRQGSTDTQYF. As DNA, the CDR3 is TGTGCCAGTAGTCGACAGGGCTCCACAGATACGCAGTATTTT.

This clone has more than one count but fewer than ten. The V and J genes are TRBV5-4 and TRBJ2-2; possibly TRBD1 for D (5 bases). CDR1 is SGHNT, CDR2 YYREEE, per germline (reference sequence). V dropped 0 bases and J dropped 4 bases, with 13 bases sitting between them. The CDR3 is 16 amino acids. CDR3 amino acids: CASSLVGHSGTGELFF. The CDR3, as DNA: TGTGCCAGCAGCTTGGTTGGACACTCGGGCACCGGGGAGCTGTTTTTT.

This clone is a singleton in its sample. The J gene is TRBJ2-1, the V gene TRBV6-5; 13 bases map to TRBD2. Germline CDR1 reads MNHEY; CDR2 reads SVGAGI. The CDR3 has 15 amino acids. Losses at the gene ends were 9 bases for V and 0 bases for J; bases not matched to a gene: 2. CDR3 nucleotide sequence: TGTGCCAGTCGGACTAGCGGGAGCTCCTACAATGAGCAGTTCTTC. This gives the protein CASRTSGSSYNEQFF.

The CDR3 bases are TGTGCCAGCAGTGAAGAGACAGGGGGCACTTTCGGTGGCTACACCTTC. Translating it yields CASSEETGGTFGGYTF. The rearrangement joins TRBV6-4 to TRBJ1-2; 10 bases map to TRBD1. Trimming cost V 3 bases and J 7 bases; bases outside gene matches: 11. The CDR3 runs to 16 residues. Germline values: CDR1 MRHNA, CDR2 SNTAGT.

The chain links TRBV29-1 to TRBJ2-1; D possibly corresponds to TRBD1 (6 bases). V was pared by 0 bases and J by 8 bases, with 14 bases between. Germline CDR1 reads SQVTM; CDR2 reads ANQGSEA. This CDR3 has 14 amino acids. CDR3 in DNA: TGCAGCGTTGAAGATCAGGGGTCCCCCCATGAGCAGTTCTTC. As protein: CSVEDQGSPHEQFF.

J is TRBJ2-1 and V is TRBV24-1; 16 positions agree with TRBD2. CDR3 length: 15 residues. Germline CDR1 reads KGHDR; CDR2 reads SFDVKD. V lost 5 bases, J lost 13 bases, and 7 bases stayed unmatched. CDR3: CATSVAGLAGGDQFF. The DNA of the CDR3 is TGTGCCACCAGTGTTGCGGGACTAGCGGGGGGGGACCAGTTCTTC.

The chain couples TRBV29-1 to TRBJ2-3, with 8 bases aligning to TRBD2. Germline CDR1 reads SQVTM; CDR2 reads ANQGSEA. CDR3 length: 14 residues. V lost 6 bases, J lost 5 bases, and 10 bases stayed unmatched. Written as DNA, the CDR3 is TGCAGCGTGTCTATAGGGACTAGGGAAGATACGCAGTATTTT. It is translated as CSVSIGTREDTQYF.